This TCR beta chain emerged from a study of T cell repertoires in breast cancer. This clonotype was counted a few times. An expanded emulsion RT-PCR with primers for all TCR V genes paired CD8+ T cell chains. During the second nested PCR, blocking oligonucleotides suppressed genes that were not paired. TCRdb independently ran MiXCR on the emulsion pairing reads; one entry per CDR3 protein. The data hold over a hundred distinct CDR3 sequences, with less than 40% observed a single time. Germline CDR1 and CDR2: SGHNT and YYREEE (reference sequence). The CDR3 is made up of 14 amino acids. With 4 bases clipped from V and 7 bases from J, the junction kept 9 bases outside the gene matches.

This sequence originates from a pool of human donors with breast cancer or a healthy control (not recorded which). This rearrangement joins TRBV5-4 to TRBJ2-7; TRBD2 matches at 9 bases. The source material was CD8+ T cells. CDR3 bases: TGTGCCAGCAGCCCGGGACTAGCCCCCAGGGAGCAGTACTTC. It codes for CASSPGLAPREQYF.